This entry lists 8 T cell receptor beta chains sequenced from one sample in a study of early stage breast cancer tumors. Clones were read by immunoSEQ multiplex PCR, and TCRdb kept only the in-frame ones, dropping some. The table records 65,000 to 75,000 clones, roughly 80% of them present only once. The sequenced sample was blood. The receptors stem from a person in their 40s with breast cancer.

This clone was seen more than once but under ten times. The chain carries TRBV28 and TRBJ1-2; D is perhaps TRBD1 (6 bases). The CDR3 is 13 amino acids. V lost 6 bases and J 5 bases, leaving 13 bases between the germline ends. In germline, CDR1 is MDHEN, CDR2 SYDVKM. This chain's CDR3 is CASSLGGIYGYTF. The DNA for the CDR3 is TGTGCCAGCAGCTTAGGGGGAATTTATGGCTACACCTTC.

This chain links TRBV5-4 with TRBJ2-7, with TRBD2 matching 9 bases. The CDR3 sequence is 17 residues long. CDR1 is SGHNT and CDR2 is YYREEE in the germline V gene (reference sequence). V gave up 0 bases and J gave up 3 bases; unmatched junction bases: 10. Here the CDR3 DNA reads TGTGCCAGCAGCTTGGGGGGCCTAGCGGGAATTAGCTACGAGCAGTACTTC. Its protein product is CASSLGGLAGISYEQYF.

The chain has TRBV10-3 and TRBJ2-7; TRBD1 agrees at 8 bases. Looked up from germline, CDR1 is ENHRY and CDR2 is SYGVKD. J lost 5 bases, V lost 7 bases, and 7 bases had no gene match. This CDR3 is 13 amino acids long. The DNA of the CDR3 is TGTGCCATCACCCCGGGACAGGAGGACGAGCAGTACTTC. Translation gives CAITPGQEDEQYF.

The V gene is TRBV30, the J gene TRBJ2-3, with 7 bases matching TRBD2. The germline gives CDR1 GTSNPN, CDR2 SVGIG (reference sequence). V was clipped by 0 bases and J by 1 base; unmatched bases: 4. The CDR3 is made up of 15 amino acids. CDR3: CAWSVGGSGTDTQYF. CDR3 bases: TGTGCCTGGAGTGTGGGCGGGAGCGGCACAGATACGCAGTATTTT.

CDR3 bases: TGTGCCAGCAGCTGGGACAGGACCTACGAGCAGTACTTC. The encoded protein is CASSWDRTYEQYF. V is TRBV7-3 and J is TRBJ2-7; TRBD1 matches at 8 bases. Trimming cost V 4 bases and J 2 bases; bases outside gene matches: 1. CDR1 and CDR2 from the germline V gene are SGHTA and FQGTGA. The CDR3 sequence is 13 residues long.

The V gene is TRBV5-1, the J gene TRBJ1-1, with D tentatively TRBD1 (5 bases). V lost 3 bases and J 4 bases, leaving 13 bases between the germline ends. This CDR3 spans 14 amino acids. From germline, CDR1 is SGHRS and CDR2 YFSETQ. DNA of the CDR3: TGCGCCAGCAGCTCCGGGGGGGTAGGCACTGAAGCTTTCTTT. Translated: CASSSGGVGTEAFF.

The chain recombines TRBV28 with TRBJ1-3, with 8 bases fitting TRBD1. The CDR3 extends over 12 amino acids. Germline CDR1 reads MDHEN; CDR2 reads SYDVKM. With 8 bases clipped from V and 8 bases from J, the junction kept 5 bases outside the gene matches. The chain's CDR3 is CASRHRGDTIYF. DNA for the CDR3: TGTGCCAGCCGTCACAGGGGGGACACCATATATTTT.

This chain connects TRBV6-1 to TRBJ2-3; D not certain. Trimming shortened V by 2 bases and J by 7 bases, and 16 bases separated the two germline ends. CDR3 length: 15 amino acids. Germline lookup yields CDR1 MNHNS and CDR2 SASEGT. CDR3 in amino acids: CASSEWLDGPYTQYF. CDR3 nucleotide sequence: TGTGCCAGCAGTGAATGGCTAGACGGGCCATATACGCAGTATTTT.